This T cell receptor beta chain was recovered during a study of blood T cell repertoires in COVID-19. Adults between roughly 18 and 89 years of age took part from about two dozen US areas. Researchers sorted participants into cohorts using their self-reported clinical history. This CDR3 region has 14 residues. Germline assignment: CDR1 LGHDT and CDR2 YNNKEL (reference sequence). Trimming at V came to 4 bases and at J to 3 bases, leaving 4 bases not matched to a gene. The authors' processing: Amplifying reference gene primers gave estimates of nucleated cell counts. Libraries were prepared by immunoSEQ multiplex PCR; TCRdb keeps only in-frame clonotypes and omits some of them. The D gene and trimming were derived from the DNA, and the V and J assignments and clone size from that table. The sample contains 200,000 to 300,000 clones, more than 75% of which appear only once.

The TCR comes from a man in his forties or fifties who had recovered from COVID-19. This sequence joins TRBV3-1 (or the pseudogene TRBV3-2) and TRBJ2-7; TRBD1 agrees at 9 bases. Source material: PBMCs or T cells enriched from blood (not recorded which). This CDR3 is CASSPGTGLYEQYF. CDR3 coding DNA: TGTGCCAGCAGCCCCGGGACAGGGCTCTACGAGCAGTACTTC.